This paragraph covers one TCR beta chain sequence. The CDR3 totals 13 residues. Looked up from germline, CDR1 is SGHDN and CDR2 is FVKESK. Deletions cut 0 bases from V and 6 bases from J, with 9 bases between. This specimen belongs to a study of human T cells and chemical hapten exposure. Study-level information: On the upper back, patch tests were applied with 0.01% DPC and read at 6 days.

Separate cDNA molecules received unique molecular identifiers, which the library attached to them. MiXCR, run by TCRdb on the RACE reads, gives a single entry per CDR3 protein. The table has 50,000 to 65,000 distinct CDR3 sequences, 11% seen once. Time point: pre-sensitization, week 0. Treatment reported: therapeutic diphenylcyclopropenone sensitization with weekly scalp DPC. Alopecia patients deemed DPC-suitable, aged 18 to 70, excluding pregnancy. The chain couples TRBV14 to TRBJ2-7, with unresolved D. This material consisted of whole blood, taken in connection with sensitization to the hapten diphenylcyclopropenone (DPC). The receptor was derived from a woman aged 40 to 50 with alopecia areata. Some clones in this sample may be carry-over from other donors' samples. The CDR3 nucleotides are TGTGCCAGCAGCCAAGACCTAAGAAGCGAGCAGTACTTC. Its translation is CASSQDLRSEQYF. Full variable domain (missing parts from reference TRBV14 and TRBJ2-7): EAGVTQFPSHSVIEKGQTVTLRCDPISGHDNLYWYRRVMGKEIKFLLHFVKESKQDESGMPNNRFLAERTGGTYSTLKVQPAELEDSGVYFCASSQDLRSEQYFGPGTRLTVT.